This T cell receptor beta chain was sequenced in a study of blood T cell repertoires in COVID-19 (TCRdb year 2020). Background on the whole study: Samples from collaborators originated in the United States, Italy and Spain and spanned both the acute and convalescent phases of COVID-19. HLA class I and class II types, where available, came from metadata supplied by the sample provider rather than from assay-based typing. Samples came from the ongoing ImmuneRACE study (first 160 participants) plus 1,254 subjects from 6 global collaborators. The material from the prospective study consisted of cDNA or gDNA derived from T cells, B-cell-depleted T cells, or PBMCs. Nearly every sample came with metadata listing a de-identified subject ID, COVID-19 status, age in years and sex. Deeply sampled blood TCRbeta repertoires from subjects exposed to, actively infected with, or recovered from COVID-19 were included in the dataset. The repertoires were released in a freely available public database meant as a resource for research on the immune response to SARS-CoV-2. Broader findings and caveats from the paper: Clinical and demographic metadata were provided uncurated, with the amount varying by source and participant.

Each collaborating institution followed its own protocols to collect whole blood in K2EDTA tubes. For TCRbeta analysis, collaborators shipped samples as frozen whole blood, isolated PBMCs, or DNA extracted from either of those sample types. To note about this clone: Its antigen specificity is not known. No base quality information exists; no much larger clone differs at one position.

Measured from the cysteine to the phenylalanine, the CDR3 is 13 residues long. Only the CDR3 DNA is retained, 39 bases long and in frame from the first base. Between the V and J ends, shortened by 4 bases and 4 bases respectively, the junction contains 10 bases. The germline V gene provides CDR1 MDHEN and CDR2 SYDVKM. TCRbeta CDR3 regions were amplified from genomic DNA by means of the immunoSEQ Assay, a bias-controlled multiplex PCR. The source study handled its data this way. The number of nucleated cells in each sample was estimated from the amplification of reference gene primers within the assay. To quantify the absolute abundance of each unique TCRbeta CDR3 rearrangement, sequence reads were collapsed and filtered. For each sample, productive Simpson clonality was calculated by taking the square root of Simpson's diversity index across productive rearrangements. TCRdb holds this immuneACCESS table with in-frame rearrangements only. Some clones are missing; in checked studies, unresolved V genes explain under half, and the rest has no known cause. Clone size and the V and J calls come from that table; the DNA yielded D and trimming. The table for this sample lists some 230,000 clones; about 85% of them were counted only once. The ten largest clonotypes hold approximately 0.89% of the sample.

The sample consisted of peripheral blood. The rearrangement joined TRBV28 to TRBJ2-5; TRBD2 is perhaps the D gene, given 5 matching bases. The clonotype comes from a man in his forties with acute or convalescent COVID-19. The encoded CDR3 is CASSSGRGETQYF. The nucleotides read TGTGCCAGCAGTTCCGGTCGGGGAGAGACCCAGTACTTC.